This TCR beta chain was captured in a study of cytomegalovirus exposure and HLA in healthy donors. General observations from the study: HLA alleles showed associations with fewer than 20,000 TCR beta sequences in a later analysis, at a 0.05 false discovery rate. From TCR beta sequences, most subjects' HLA-A and HLA-B alleles were reportedly predicted accurately.

To note about this clone: What it binds is not known.

In the PCR, 60 Vbeta and 13 Jbeta primers were used. The assay was immunoSEQ multiplex PCR, and TCRdb's table has in-frame clones only and misses some. Of some 95,000 clones listed, more than 60% were seen once; the top ten hold about 7%. The V end was cut by 1 base, the J end by 3 bases, with 11 bases between. Germline CDR1 SGHVS, CDR2 FNYEAQ. The CDR3 contains 15 residues. Sequencing was performed on PBMCs. The TCR was taken from a man aged 45-65 years in good health and CMV-seropositive. The V gene is TRBV7-6, the J gene TRBJ2-3; D unresolved. The CDR3 here is CASSLDKRKTDTQYF. The CDR3 DNA sequence: TGTGCCAGCAGCTTAGATAAGCGAAAAACAGATACGCAGTATTTT. The full variable domain, in which reference TRBV7-6 and TRBJ2-3 provide the parts outside the CDR3, is GAGVSQSPRYKVTKRGQDVALRCDPISGHVSLYWYRQALGQGPEFLTYFNYEAQQDKSGLPNDRFSAERPEGSISTLTIQRTEQRDSAMYRCASSLDKRKTDTQYFGPGTRLTVL.